This T cell receptor (beta chain) is from a study of shared clonotypes between healthy human individuals. CDR1 and CDR2 from the germline V gene are WNHNN and SYGVQD (reference sequence). This CDR3 has 16 residues. V shed 8 bases and J shed 5 bases, with 24 bases lying between them. A word on this clone: The antigen is unknown.

Investigators spread the genomic DNA of each subset evenly over several immunoSEQ plates. Method: immunoSEQ multiplex PCR; TCRdb's copy keeps in-frame clones and lacks some. The repertoire holds 2 million to 3 million clones, with over 85% as singletons. General study results and limits: Larger estimated richness was generally recorded for naive subsets relative to memory subsets. In the sorted subsets, rarefaction showed sequencing was incomplete despite large depth.

The rearrangement links TRBV10-1 to TRBJ2-5; TRBD1 is a possible D gene (5 bases). Input material: naive CD4+ T cells from PBMCs. The subset is: CD45RA+ positively selected. The TCR sequence derives from a man younger than 35 in good health. Some clones in this sample may be carry-over from other donors' samples. DNA of the CDR3: TGCGCCAGCCCTCACGGCGATCAGGGCAAGGGGGAGACCCAGTACTTC. Translating gives CASPHGDQGKGETQYF.